This T cell receptor (beta chain) was found in a study of shared clonotypes between healthy human individuals. Germline V gives CDR1 SGHTA, CDR2 FQGTGA. CDR3 size: 15 residues. Trimming took 5 bases from V and 5 from J, leaving 18 bases between them. Several immunoSEQ plates held equal portions of the genomic DNA taken from each subset. The data were produced by immunoSEQ multiplex PCR, yet TCRdb's version contains in-frame clones alone and is incomplete. The sample carries more than 900,000 clones, 75% to 80% recorded once. Sequencing was carried out using memory CD4+ T cells from PBMCs. The subset was: CD45RA-negative fraction. The chain combines TRBV7-3 with TRBJ2-5, with TRBD1 as a possible D gene (6 bases). The receptor was isolated from a young man in good health. Some clones in this sample may be carry-over from other donors' samples. The CDR3 loop reads CASSLDGRRGETQYF. As DNA, the CDR3 is TGTGCCAGCAGCCTGGACGGACGAAGGGGGGAGACCCAGTACTTC. The full variable domain, its missing parts supplied by reference TRBV7-3 and TRBJ2-5, is GAGVSQTPSNKVTEKGKYVELRCDPISGHTALYWYRQSLGQGPEFLIYFQGTGAADDSGLPNDRFFAVRPEGSVSTLKIQRTERGDSAVYLCASSLDGRRGETQYFGPGTRLLVL.